Included here is one T cell receptor (beta chain) sequence, with context. This entry is derived from a study of human T cells and chemical hapten exposure. Overall study: All through the roughly 24-week study, the scalp of each patient received diphenylcyclopropenone doses weekly.

The time point is: patch test 1, 2 weeks after DPC sensitization. Treatment specified: therapeutic diphenylcyclopropenone sensitization with weekly scalp DPC. Patients had alopecia, were aged 18 to 70, and were not pregnant. V shed 2 bases and J shed 0 bases, with 14 bases lying between them. The germline gives CDR1 MDHEN, CDR2 SYDVKM. This CDR3 spans 18 amino acids. TCRdb passed the RACE reads through MiXCR, listing each CDR3 protein once. Of around 110,000 distinct CDR3 sequences in the sample, 9% to 13% were seen once. J is TRBJ2-6 and V is TRBV28; tentatively, D is TRBD1 (7 bases). Sequenced material: whole blood, taken in connection with sensitization to the hapten diphenylcyclopropenone (DPC). The sequence came from a woman aged 45 to 65 with alopecia areata. Some clones in this sample may be carry-over from other donors' samples. The chain's CDR3 is CASSLGGTAFSGANVLTF. CDR3 coding DNA: TGTGCCAGCAGTTTAGGGGGGACAGCATTCTCTGGGGCCAACGTCCTGACTTTC. The full variable domain, its missing parts supplied by reference TRBV28 and TRBJ2-6, is DVKVTQSSRYLVKRTGEKVFLECVQDMDHENMFWYRQDPGLGLRLIYFSYDVKMKEKGDIPEGYSVSREKKERFSLILESASTNQTSMYLCASSLGGTAFSGANVLTFGAGSRLTVL.